This entry describes one T cell receptor beta chain. Antigen: not known. This entry comes from a study of long-term antiretroviral therapy in people with HIV. Investigators performed immunoSEQ version v3.0 at survey level. Assay: immunoSEQ multiplex PCR; the TCRdb copy retains only in-frame clones and omits some. The sample carries roughly 34,000 clones, 75% to 85% recorded once. Findings and caveats of the study: Among HIV repertoires, CDR3 length ranges were narrower than those of controls. Blood obtained between the mid-2000s and the late 2010s may reflect older ART regimens.

The CDR3 has 15 residues. The V end was cut by 2 bases, the J end by 4 bases, with 15 bases between. The germline CDR1 and CDR2 sequences are SGHKS and YYEKEE (reference sequence). The clonotype comes from a man between 18 and 29 years old with HIV. V usage is TRBV5-5 and J usage is TRBJ1-2, with D perhaps TRBD1 (6 bases). The sample in question was unsorted PBMCs, obtained 1.9 years after starting antiretroviral therapy. The CDR3 reads CASSLPGAIGYGYTF. The CDR3 nucleotides read TGTGCCAGCAGCTTACCAGGGGCTATCGGCTATGGCTACACCTTC. Based on the CDR3 plus reference TRBV5-5 and TRBJ1-2, the full variable domain is DAGVTQSPTHLIKTRGQQVTLRCSPISGHKSVSWYQQVLGQGPQFIFQYYEKEERGRGNFPDRFSARQFPNYSSELNVNALLLGDSALYLCASSLPGAIGYGYTFGSGTRLTVV.